This T cell receptor beta chain was captured by sequencing in a study of OX40 agonist ivuxolimab in advanced cancers. About the study: Dose-escalation cases comprised hepatocellular carcinoma, melanoma, renal cell or head and neck cancer.

The table came from immunoSEQ multiplex PCR; TCRdb's copy has only in-frame clones and leaves some out. The table includes approximately 58,000 clones, roughly nine tenths detected once. CDR1 and CDR2 (germline): SGHNT, YYREEE (reference sequence). The ends were cut back, 6 bases at V and 5 bases at J, with 14 bases in the middle. The length of the CDR3 is 14 residues. The clonotype comes from an adult with an advanced solid tumor such as melanoma, head and neck, liver or kidney cancer. This chain links TRBV5-4 with TRBJ2-2; D may be TRBD1 (5 bases). This material consisted of CD4+ or CD8+ T cells sorted from blood, taken in a trial of the OX40 agonist ivuxolimab. DNA for the CDR3: TGTGCCAGCATGGGCGGTAGGGGTACCGGGGAGCTGTTTTTT. Residues: CASMGGRGTGELFF.